The 32 T cell receptor beta chains below all came from one sample that was sequenced in a study of T-cell reconstitution after alpha-beta-depleted transplantation in children. For TCRbeta, the library was prepared with unique molecular identifiers. One entry per CDR3 protein, called by TCRdb with MiXCR from the PCR reads. The table has about 400,000 distinct CDR3 sequences, roughly 21% seen once. The source was PBMCs from the stem cell graft donor, collected from the stem cell graft. The origin of the receptors is a human donor who donated a stem cell graft to a child with acute myeloid leukemia.

The V and J genes are TRBV5-1 and TRBJ2-1; D is ambiguous. Germline CDR1 is SGHRS and CDR2 is YFSETQ. V lost 4 bases to trimming and J lost 4 bases, with 21 bases between them. This CDR3 is 17 amino acids long. CDR3 residues: CASSNIRSGIFYNEQFF. The CDR3 DNA sequence: TGCGCCAGCAGCAATATCCGTAGTGGCATCTTTTACAATGAGCAGTTCTTC.

This clonotype was picked up a small number of times. J is TRBJ2-2 and V is TRBV5-6; D remains unclear. The germline gives CDR1 SGHDT, CDR2 YYEEEE. The V end was cut by 0 bases, the J end by 5 bases, with 8 bases between. There are 14 residues in the CDR3. Written as DNA, the CDR3 is TGTGCCAGCAGCTTGGGAGGCGTAACCGGGGAGCTGTTTTTT. This codes for CASSLGGVTGELFF.

This chain connects TRBV29-1 to TRBJ2-1; D ambiguous. Trimming removed 2 bases at V and 5 bases at J, with 13 bases between. The CDR3 has 14 residues. Per germline, CDR1 SQVTM and CDR2 ANQGSEA. The CDR3 DNA reads as TGCAGCGTTGAAAGGCTATTGATGAACAATGAGCAGTTCTTC. It specifies CSVERLLMNNEQFF.

The sample holds a few counts of this clonotype. The chain links TRBV10-3 to TRBJ2-1; 7 bases are a match to TRBD1. There are 13 residues in the CDR3. Germline V gene lookup returns CDR1 ENHRY and CDR2 SYGVKD. Trimming took 6 bases from V and 8 from J; bases not matched to a gene: 7. In nucleotides, the CDR3 is TGTGCCATCAGCAGGGACAGCTGGGATGAGCAGTTCTTC. Protein product: CAISRDSWDEQFF.

In its sample, this clonotype was seen many times. This chain links TRBV12-3 or TRBV12-4 with TRBJ2-1; 12 nucleotides line up with TRBD2. This CDR3 is built from 16 residues. After removal of 6 bases from V and 9 bases from J, the junction contained 12 bases not matched to a gene. The CDR3 coding sequence is TGTGCCAGCAGCCGACTAGCGGGAGACCGCATGGGTGAGCAGTTCTTC. Translated, it gives CASSRLAGDRMGEQFF.

In its sample, this clonotype was seen once. The V call is TRBV28, the J call TRBJ1-6, with TRBD1 identical over 9 bases. Trimming removed 8 bases from V and 4 bases from J; junction bases left unmatched: 3. Germline loops: CDR1 MDHEN, CDR2 SYDVKM. The CDR3 is made up of 14 amino acids. The CDR3 loop is CASSGTGYNSPLHF. In DNA form, the CDR3 reads TGTGCCAGCTCGGGGACAGGGTATAATTCACCCCTCCACTTT. Complete variable domain (other parts from reference TRBV28 and TRBJ1-6): DVKVTQSSRYLVKRTGEKVFLECVQDMDHENMFWYRQDPGLGLRLIYFSYDVKMKEKGDIPEGYSVSREKKERFSLILESASTNQTSMYLCASSGTGYNSPLHFGNGTRLTVT.

Notes on this clonotype: This CDR3 is missing its conserved last phenylalanine or tryptophan, likely due to a read error. J is TRBJ1-5 and V is TRBV20-1, with D possibly being TRBD1 (6 bases). V was trimmed by 0 bases and J by 0 bases, leaving 9 bases between them. The germline V gene has CDR1 DFQATT and CDR2 SNEGSKA (reference sequence). The CDR3 has 15 amino acids. CDR3 sequence reads: CSARDGTYSNQPQHV. CDR3 nucleotide sequence: TGCAGTGCTAGAGACGGGACATATAGCAATCAGCCCCAGCATGTT.

This clonotype was found a few times. The rearrangement uses TRBV6-1 and TRBJ2-3; TRBD1 is a possible D gene (7 bases). Germline loops: CDR1 MNHNS, CDR2 SASEGT. The V end was cut by 5 bases, the J end by 5 bases, with 14 bases between. The CDR3 totals 14 residues. In DNA, the CDR3 is TGTGCCAGCAGTCGCGGGACAGCGGGAGATACGCAGTATTTT. Its protein product is CASSRGTAGDTQYF.

In this sample, this clonotype turned up once. The chain links TRBV18 to TRBJ2-7; D not certain. The CDR3 contains 15 residues. From germline, CDR1 is KGHSH and CDR2 LQKENI. V shed 2 bases and J shed 2 bases, with 13 bases lying between them. The CDR3 bases are TGTGCCAGCTCACCAAGTCAAAACGCACCCTACGAGCAGTACTTC. Translating it yields CASSPSQNAPYEQYF.

The chain has TRBV24-1 and TRBJ2-7; 10 bases map to TRBD1. The CDR3 is 15 amino acids. CDR1 is KGHDR, CDR2 SFDVKD, per germline. Unmatched junction bases numbered 6, after V lost 5 bases and J lost 3 bases. CDR3 in amino acids: CATSVGTGALYEQYF. As DNA, the CDR3 is TGTGCCACCAGTGTTGGGACAGGGGCACTCTACGAGCAGTACTTC.

This chain connects TRBV15 to TRBJ2-3; D is possibly TRBD1 (6 bases). From germline, CDR1 is LNHNV and CDR2 YYDKDF (reference sequence). V lost 5 bases and J lost 3, with 15 bases in between. The CDR3 covers 15 residues. This CDR3 reads CATSQTGFKTDTQYF. The DNA of the CDR3 is TGTGCCACCAGCCAAACAGGGTTCAAGACAGATACGCAGTATTTT.

This clonotype came up many times. The rearrangement joins TRBV29-1 to TRBJ1-1; 10 positions agree with TRBD1. Unmatched junction bases numbered 3, after V lost 7 bases and J lost 1 base. Germline V gene lookup returns CDR1 SQVTM and CDR2 ANQGSEA. CDR3 size: 13 residues. CDR3 bases: TGCAGCGCTGGACAGGGGGGGAACACTGAAGCTTTCTTT. It is translated as CSAGQGGNTEAFF.

This clonotype was seen only a few times. The chain carries TRBV20-1 and TRBJ2-1, with TRBD2 as a possible D gene (6 bases). Germline V gives CDR1 DFQATT, CDR2 SNEGSKA (reference sequence). V was pared by 2 bases and J by 4 bases, with 18 bases between. The CDR3 spans 16 residues. Written as DNA, the CDR3 is TGCAGTGCTAGACCCCCGGGAAGCGGGCCATACAATGAGCAGTTCTTC. As protein: CSARPPGSGPYNEQFF.

J is TRBJ2-3 and V is TRBV4-1; D is ambiguous. The CDR3 totals 14 residues. Germline CDR1 reads MGHRA; CDR2 reads YSYEKL. Between the trimmed V and J ends, which lost 4 bases and 5 bases, there was a span of 13 bases. The CDR3 DNA reads TGCGCCAGCAGCCCCATGAAGGTTTTAGATACGCAGTATTTT. Translated, it gives CASSPMKVLDTQYF.

Here the CDR3 DNA reads TGTGCCACCAGCAGTGGGGACTCAGAGCAGTTCTTC. This encodes CATSSGDSEQFF. The genes are TRBV15 and TRBJ2-1; D perhaps matches TRBD2 (6 bases). The germline CDR1 and CDR2 sequences are LNHNV and YYDKDF (reference sequence). The CDR3 has 12 residues. Trimming took off 3 bases at V and 10 bases at J, with 10 bases between the two ends.

The chain joins TRBV11-3 to TRBJ2-7, with D maybe TRBD2 (6 bases). This CDR3 region has 14 residues. Trimming cost V 5 bases and J 3 bases, with 14 bases left between them. Germline V CDR1 and CDR2: SGHNT, YENEEA. CDR3 coding DNA: TGTGCCAGCAGCGGCGGGACCACCTACTACGAGCAGTACTTC. Encoded protein: CASSGGTTYYEQYF.

This clonotype was found a few times. This chain links TRBV15 with TRBJ2-1, with a weak D call TRBD1 (6 bases). The CDR3 runs to 13 residues. V lost 0 bases and J 10 bases, leaving 10 bases between the germline ends. The germline CDR1 and CDR2 sequences are LNHNV and YYDKDF (reference sequence). The CDR3 loop reads CATSRDQGFEQFF. The CDR3 DNA sequence: TGTGCCACCAGCAGAGATCAGGGGTTCGAGCAGTTCTTC.

The table lists this clonotype with many counts. The chain carries TRBV28 and TRBJ2-4, with D perhaps TRBD2 (5 bases). Germline CDR1 and CDR2: MDHEN and SYDVKM. Between the trimmed V and J ends, which lost 3 bases and 4 bases, there was a span of 10 bases. The CDR3 contains 14 residues. In DNA form, the CDR3 reads TGTGCCAGCAGTTTTCTAGCTTCAAAAAACATTCAGTACTTC. It specifies CASSFLASKNIQYF.

This clonotype was recorded a few times. This chain connects TRBV10-2 to TRBJ2-1; 9 bases are a match to TRBD2. Trimming took 10 bases from V and 8 from J; bases not matched to a gene: 9. The CDR3 has 13 amino acids. Germline CDR1 reads WSHSY; CDR2 reads SAAADI. The CDR3, as DNA: TGCGCCATCTCCAGGGGACTAGCCGATGAGCAGTTCTTC. It specifies CAISRGLADEQFF.

This clonotype has a handful of counts. This chain links TRBV6-2 or TRBV6-3 with TRBJ2-7, with 10 bases aligning to TRBD1. The CDR3 runs to 14 residues. V trimming: 2 bases; J trimming: 6 bases; junction bases outside the gene matches: 4. Germline V gives CDR1 MNHEY, CDR2 SVGEGT. The CDR3, as DNA: TGTGCCAGCAGTTACCGGCGGACAGGGGGCGAGCAGTACTTC. Amino acid sequence: CASSYRRTGGEQYF.

The V gene is TRBV5-1, the J gene TRBJ2-5, with D hard to call. V lost 4 bases and J lost 1, with 11 bases in between. From germline, CDR1 is SGHRS and CDR2 YFSETQ. This CDR3 has 14 residues. CDR3: CASSQPDGQETQYF. CDR3 bases: TGCGCCAGCAGCCAACCGGACGGCCAAGAGACCCAGTACTTC. Combining the CDR3 with reference TRBV5-1 and TRBJ2-5 gives the whole variable domain KAGVTQTPRYLIKTRGQQVTLSCSPISGHRSVSWYQQTPGQGLQFLFEYFSETQRNKGNFPGRFSGRQFSNSRSEMNVSTLELGDSALYLCASSQPDGQETQYFGPGTRLLVL.

The chain joins TRBV20-1 to TRBJ1-6; 7 bases match TRBD1. This CDR3 is 14 amino acids long. Unmatched junction bases numbered 11, after V lost 6 bases and J lost 9 bases. CDR1 and CDR2 from the germline V gene are DFQATT and SNEGSKA (reference sequence). The CDR3 nucleotides read TGCAGTGCAAGCGAGGGACAGAAAGTTTCACCCCTCCACTTT. Translated: CSASEGQKVSPLHF.

This clonotype was detected a few times. This chain's CDR3 is CASSGRLAGGHNEQFF. As DNA, the CDR3 is TGTGCCAGCAGCGGACGACTAGCGGGAGGGCACAATGAGCAGTTCTTC. The V gene is TRBV13, the J gene TRBJ2-1; 14 bases are a match to TRBD2. Germline V gives CDR1 PRHDT, CDR2 FYEKMQ (reference sequence). With 5 bases clipped from V and 5 bases from J, the junction kept 5 bases outside the gene matches. The length of the CDR3 is 16 residues.

This clonotype was seen many times. The V gene is TRBV6-4, the J gene TRBJ2-1; the D is unclear. Trimming cost V 5 bases and J 0 bases, with 5 bases left between them. CDR3 size: 13 residues. CDR1 is MRHNA and CDR2 is SNTAGT in the germline V gene. The CDR3 spells CASSNSSYNEQFF. The DNA of the CDR3 is TGTGCCAGCAGTAACAGCTCCTACAATGAGCAGTTCTTC.

The chain is built from TRBV7-2 and TRBJ2-6; D gene unclear. Germline V gene data show CDR1 as SGHTA and CDR2 as FQGNSA. The germline V and J ends were trimmed by 0 bases and 3 bases, with 18 bases remaining between them. This CDR3 is built from 19 residues. CDR3 protein: CASSLAFEKRRLGANVLTF. CDR3 in DNA: TGTGCCAGCAGCTTAGCCTTTGAAAAACGAAGGCTTGGGGCCAACGTCCTGACTTTC. Full variable domain (outside the CDR3, taken from reference TRBV7-2 and TRBJ2-6): GAGVSQSPSNKVTEKGKDVELRCDPISGHTALYWYRQSLGQGLEFLIYFQGNSAPDKSGLPSDRFSAERTGGSVSTLTIQRTQQEDSAVYLCASSLAFEKRRLGANVLTFGAGSRLTVL.

In this sample, this clonotype turned up many times. The gene calls are TRBV25-1 and TRBJ2-7, with 9 bases identical to TRBD2. The CDR3 totals 17 residues. Looked up from germline, CDR1 is MGHDK and CDR2 is SYGVNS. J gave up 3 bases and V 2 bases, and 11 bases lay outside the gene matches. This CDR3 reads CASSEPRASGTNYEQYF. In DNA, the CDR3 is TGTGCCAGCAGTGAACCGCGGGCTAGCGGGACGAACTACGAGCAGTACTTC.

The genes are TRBV12-3 or TRBV12-4 and TRBJ2-1; D is possibly TRBD2 (6 bases). V was shortened by 8 bases and J by 8 bases, with 13 bases between the two germline ends. The CDR3 loop spans 12 amino acids. The CDR3 spells CASLGVADEQFF. CDR3 sequence (DNA): TGTGCCAGCCTGGGGGTAGCGGATGAGCAGTTCTTC.

In this sample, this clonotype turned up a few times. The chain recombines TRBV5-5 with TRBJ1-2; D is uncertain. Germline loops: CDR1 SGHKS, CDR2 YYEKEE (reference sequence). CDR3 length: 13 residues. V was cut by 1 base and J by 4 bases, with 8 bases left in between. CDR3 residues: CASSLLGSYGYTF. CDR3 nucleotides: TGTGCCAGCAGCTTGCTAGGCAGCTATGGCTACACCTTC.

This sequence joins TRBV13 and TRBJ2-7, with D tentatively TRBD1 or TRBD2 (5 bases each). The CDR3 totals 14 residues. Germline V CDR1 and CDR2: PRHDT, FYEKMQ (reference sequence). V was pared by 3 bases and J by 0 bases, with 9 bases between. Written as DNA, the CDR3 is TGTGCCAGCAGCTTGGGACCTCACTCCTACGAGCAGTACTTC. It is translated as CASSLGPHSYEQYF.

This clonotype was seen only a few times. The chain has TRBV7-8 and TRBJ2-1; 9 nucleotides align to TRBD1. J was trimmed by 8 bases and V by 8 bases; bases with no gene match: 10. The germline gives CDR1 SGHVS, CDR2 FQNEAQ. This CDR3 spans 14 amino acids. The CDR3 region has the DNA TGTGCCAGCGGGACGGGACAGGGTAGGGATGAGCAGTTCTTC. It translates to CASGTGQGRDEQFF.

In its sample, this clonotype was seen a few times. The chain is built from TRBV16 and TRBJ2-5, with D perhaps matching TRBD1 (6 bases). Germline lookup yields CDR1 KGHSY and CDR2 FQNENV. This CDR3 spans 15 amino acids. The ends were cut back, 1 base at V and 4 bases at J, with 13 bases in the middle. The DNA for the CDR3 is TGTGCCAGCAGCCAATTTCAACAGGGCGGAGAGACCCAGTACTTC. Its translation is CASSQFQQGGETQYF.

A few counts support this clonotype. The chain links TRBV25-1 to TRBJ2-1, with a weak D call TRBD2 (5 bases). Trimming removed 7 bases at V and 4 bases at J, with 14 bases between. Germline V gene data show CDR1 as MGHDK and CDR2 as SYGVNS. The CDR3 extends over 14 amino acids. For the CDR3, the DNA is TGTGCCAGCATGGGGAGTAGATCTTACAATGAGCAGTTCTTC. The encoded protein is CASMGSRSYNEQFF.